Sequencing of this T cell receptor beta chain was carried out in a study of blood T cells in healthy people across ages. Donors were systemically healthy Caucasian individuals from Russia aged about 6 to 95 years. Every sample gave at least 5 micrograms of total RNA when it was extracted. The CDR3 has 15 amino acids. The germline gives CDR1 DFQATT, CDR2 SNEGSKA (reference sequence). J gave up 5 bases and V 5 bases, and 8 bases lay outside the gene matches. Alongside a J-beta primer mix, a sample-barcoded 5' primer served in a second PCR lasting roughly 7 to 11 cycles. Every sample gave at least 2.5 million paired-end reads containing CDR3. TCRdb passed the 5' RACE reads through MiXCR, listing each CDR3 protein once. The repertoire has hundreds of thousands of distinct CDR3 sequences, roughly 60% of them found once; the top ten carry approximately 23%.

The chain carries TRBV20-1 and TRBJ2-1; 11 bases match TRBD2. The sample comprised blood. This receptor was obtained from a man aged 25-40 years in good health. The CDR3 DNA sequence: TGCAGTGCTGGAACTAGCGGGAGTGGGAACAATGAGCAGTTCTTC. Translated: CSAGTSGSGNNEQFF.